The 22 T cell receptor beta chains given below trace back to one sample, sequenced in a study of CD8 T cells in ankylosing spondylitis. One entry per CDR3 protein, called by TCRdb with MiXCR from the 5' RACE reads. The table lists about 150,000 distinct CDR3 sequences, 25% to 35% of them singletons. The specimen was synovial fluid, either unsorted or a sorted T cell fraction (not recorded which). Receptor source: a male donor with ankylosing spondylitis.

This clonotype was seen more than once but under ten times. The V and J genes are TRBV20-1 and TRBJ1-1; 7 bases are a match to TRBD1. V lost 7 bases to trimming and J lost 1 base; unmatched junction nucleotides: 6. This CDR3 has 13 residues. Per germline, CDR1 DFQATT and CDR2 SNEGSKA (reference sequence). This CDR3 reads CSGPGQSNTEAFF. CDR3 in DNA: TGCAGTGGCCCGGGACAGTCGAACACTGAAGCTTTCTTT.

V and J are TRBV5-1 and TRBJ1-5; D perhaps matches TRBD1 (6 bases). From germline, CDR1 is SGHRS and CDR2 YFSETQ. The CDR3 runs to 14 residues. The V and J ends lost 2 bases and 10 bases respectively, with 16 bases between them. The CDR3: CASSLGGEISPQHF. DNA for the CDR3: TGCGCCAGCAGCTTAGGGGGGGAGATCAGCCCCCAGCATTTT.

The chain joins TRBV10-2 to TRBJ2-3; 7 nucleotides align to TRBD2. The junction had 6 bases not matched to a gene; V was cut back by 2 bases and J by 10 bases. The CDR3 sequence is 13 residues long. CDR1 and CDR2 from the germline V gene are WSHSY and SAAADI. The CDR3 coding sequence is TGCGCCAGCAGTGAGACTAGGGCGGGGGCGCAGTATTTT. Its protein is CASSETRAGAQYF.

CDR3 sequence (DNA): TGCAGTGCTGGTAGGAACAGGGGCACCGCCGGGGAGCTGTTTTTT. Residues: CSAGRNRGTAGELFF. V usage is TRBV20-1 and J usage is TRBJ2-2; 7 nucleotides match TRBD1. Germline CDR1 is DFQATT and CDR2 is SNEGSKA (reference sequence). V gave up 5 bases and J gave up 6 bases; unmatched junction bases: 12. CDR3 length: 15 residues.

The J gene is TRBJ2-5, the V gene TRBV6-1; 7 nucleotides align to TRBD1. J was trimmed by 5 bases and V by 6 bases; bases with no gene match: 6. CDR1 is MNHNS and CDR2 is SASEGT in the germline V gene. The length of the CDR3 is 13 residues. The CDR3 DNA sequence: TGTGCCAGCAGCGACAGGGCCCGGGAGACCCAGTACTTC. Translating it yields CASSDRARETQYF.

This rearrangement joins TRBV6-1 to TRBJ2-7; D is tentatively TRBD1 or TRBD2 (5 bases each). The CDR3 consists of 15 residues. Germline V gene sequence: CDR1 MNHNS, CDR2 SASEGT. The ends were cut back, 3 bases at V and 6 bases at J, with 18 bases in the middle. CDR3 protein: CASSDTGTSPIEQYF. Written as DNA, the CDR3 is TGTGCCAGCAGTGATACCGGGACCAGCCCTATCGAGCAGTACTTC.

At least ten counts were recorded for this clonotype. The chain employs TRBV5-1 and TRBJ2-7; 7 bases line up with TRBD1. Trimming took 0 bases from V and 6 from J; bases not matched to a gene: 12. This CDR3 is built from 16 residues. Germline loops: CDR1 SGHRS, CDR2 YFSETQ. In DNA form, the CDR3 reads TGCGCCAGCAGCTTGGTCGGGACAGCTCAGGTCAGCGAGCAGTACTTC. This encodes CASSLVGTAQVSEQYF.

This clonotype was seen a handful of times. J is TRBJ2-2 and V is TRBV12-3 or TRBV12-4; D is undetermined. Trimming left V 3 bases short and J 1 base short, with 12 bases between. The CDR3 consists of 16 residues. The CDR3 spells CASSFRQNLNTGELFF. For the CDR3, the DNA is TGTGCCAGCAGTTTCCGGCAAAATTTGAACACCGGGGAGCTGTTTTTT.

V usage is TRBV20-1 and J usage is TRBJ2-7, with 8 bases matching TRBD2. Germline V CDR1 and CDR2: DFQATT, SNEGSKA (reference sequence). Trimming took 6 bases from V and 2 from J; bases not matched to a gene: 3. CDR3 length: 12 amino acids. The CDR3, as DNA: TGCAGTGCCGGACTAGCTCCCTACGAGCAGTACTTC. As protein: CSAGLAPYEQYF.

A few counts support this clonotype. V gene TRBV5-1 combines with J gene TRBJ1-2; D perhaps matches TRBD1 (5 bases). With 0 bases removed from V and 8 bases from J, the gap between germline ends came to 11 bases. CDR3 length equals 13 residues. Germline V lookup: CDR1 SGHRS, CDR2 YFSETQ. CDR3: CASSLEPRGGYTF. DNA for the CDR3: TGCGCCAGCAGCTTGGAACCTAGGGGCGGCTACACCTTC.

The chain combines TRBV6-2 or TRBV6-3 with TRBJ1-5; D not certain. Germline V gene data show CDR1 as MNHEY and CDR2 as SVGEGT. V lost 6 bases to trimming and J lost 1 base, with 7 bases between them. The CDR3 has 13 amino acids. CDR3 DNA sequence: TGTGCCAGCAGCTCTTCAAGCAATCAGCCCCAGCATTTT. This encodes CASSSSSNQPQHF.

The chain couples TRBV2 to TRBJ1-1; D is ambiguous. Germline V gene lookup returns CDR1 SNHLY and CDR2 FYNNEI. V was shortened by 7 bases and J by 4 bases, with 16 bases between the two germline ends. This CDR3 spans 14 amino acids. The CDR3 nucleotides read TGTGCCAGCACAAAAACGGGTCCCAGCACTGAAGCTTTCTTT. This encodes CASTKTGPSTEAFF.

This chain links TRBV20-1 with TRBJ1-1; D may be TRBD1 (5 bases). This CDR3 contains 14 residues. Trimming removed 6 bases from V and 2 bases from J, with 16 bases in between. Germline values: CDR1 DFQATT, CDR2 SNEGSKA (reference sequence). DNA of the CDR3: TGCAGTGCCCAGGAGCCGGGGCTTAACACTGAAGCTTTCTTT. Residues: CSAQEPGLNTEAFF.

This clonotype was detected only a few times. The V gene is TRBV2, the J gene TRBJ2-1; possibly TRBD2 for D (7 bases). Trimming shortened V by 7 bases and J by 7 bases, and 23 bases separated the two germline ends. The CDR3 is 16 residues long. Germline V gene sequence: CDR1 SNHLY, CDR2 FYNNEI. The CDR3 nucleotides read TGTGCCAGCATCCCCCTGGAGGGGGGGGTTGGGAATGAGCAGTTCTTC. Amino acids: CASIPLEGGVGNEQFF.

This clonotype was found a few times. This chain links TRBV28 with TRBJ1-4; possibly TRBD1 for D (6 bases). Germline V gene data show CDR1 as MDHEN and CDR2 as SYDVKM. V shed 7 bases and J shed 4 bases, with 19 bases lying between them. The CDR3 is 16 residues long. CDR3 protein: CASNSPGAGLNEKLFF. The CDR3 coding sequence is TGTGCCAGCAACTCACCGGGGGCAGGTCTTAATGAAAAACTGTTTTTT.

CDR3 nucleotide sequence: TGCGCCAGCAGCTTGGCCTTCGGGGGGCCCGGTGAGCAGTTCTTC. Amino acids: CASSLAFGGPGEQFF. V usage is TRBV5-1 and J usage is TRBJ2-1; maybe TRBD2 (7 bases). The CDR3 has 15 amino acids. Germline V CDR1 and CDR2: SGHRS, YFSETQ. Trimming cost V 0 bases and J 9 bases, with 16 bases left between them.

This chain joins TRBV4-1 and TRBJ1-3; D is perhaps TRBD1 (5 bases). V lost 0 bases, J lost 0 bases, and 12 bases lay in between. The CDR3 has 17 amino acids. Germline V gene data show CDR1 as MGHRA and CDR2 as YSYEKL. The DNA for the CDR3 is TGCGCCAGCAGCCAAGAAGGGGCAGGGCTCTCTGGAAACACCATATATTTT. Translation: CASSQEGAGLSGNTIYF.

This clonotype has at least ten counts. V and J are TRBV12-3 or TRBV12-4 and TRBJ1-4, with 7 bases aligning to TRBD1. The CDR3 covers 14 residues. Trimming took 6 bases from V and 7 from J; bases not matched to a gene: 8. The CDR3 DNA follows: TGTGCCAGCAGCCTAAGACAGGGCGGTGAAAAACTGTTTTTT. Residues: CASSLRQGGEKLFF.

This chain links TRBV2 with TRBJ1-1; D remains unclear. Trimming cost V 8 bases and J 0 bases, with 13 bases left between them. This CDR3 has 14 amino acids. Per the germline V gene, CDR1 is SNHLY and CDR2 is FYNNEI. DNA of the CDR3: TGTGCCAGCGAGCGGGAGACCATGAACACTGAAGCTTTCTTT. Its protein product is CASERETMNTEAFF.

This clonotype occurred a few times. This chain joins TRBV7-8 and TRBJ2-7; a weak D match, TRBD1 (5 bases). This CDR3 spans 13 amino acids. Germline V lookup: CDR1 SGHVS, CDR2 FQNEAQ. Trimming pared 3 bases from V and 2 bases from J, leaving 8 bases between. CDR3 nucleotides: TGTGCCAGCAGCTTTGACAGCACCTACGAGCAGTACTTC. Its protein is CASSFDSTYEQYF.

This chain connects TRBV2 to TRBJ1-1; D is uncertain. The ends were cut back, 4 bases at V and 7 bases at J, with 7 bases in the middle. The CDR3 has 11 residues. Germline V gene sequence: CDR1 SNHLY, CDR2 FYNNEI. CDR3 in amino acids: CASSGRIEAFF. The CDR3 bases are TGTGCCAGCAGTGGGCGGATTGAAGCTTTCTTT. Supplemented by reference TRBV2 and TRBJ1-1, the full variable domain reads EPEVTQTPSHQVTQMGQEVILRCVPISNHLYFYWYRQILGQKVEFLVSFYNNEISEKSEIFDDQFSVERPDGSNFTLKIRSTKLEDSAMYFCASSGRIEAFFGQGTRLTVV.

Here the CDR3 reads CASSQRSGVSYNEQFF. CDR3 coding DNA: TGTGCCAGCAGCCAACGGTCTGGCGTCTCCTACAATGAGCAGTTCTTC. This chain joins TRBV3-1 and TRBJ2-1; no definite D call. V lost 2 bases to trimming and J lost 0 bases, with 11 bases between them. Germline-derived CDR1 and CDR2 are LGHDT and YNNKEL (reference sequence). The CDR3 extends over 16 amino acids.